The TCR beta chain under discussion was sequenced for a study of beta chain features in type 1 diabetes. Cells sorted by CD45RO/CCR7/CD25/CD127/CD95/CD27 comprised CD4+ naive, central memory, regulatory and stem cell-like memory cells. Details on this clone: Its specificity is unknown.

Study-level findings and limits: Fewer junction insertions and more nucleotide deletions appeared in type 1 diabetes patients. Type 1 diabetes patients had moderately but significantly shorter TCRB CDR3s in all four CD4+ subsets.

Sequencing targeted expressed TCRB transcripts, as all isolated RNA had been reverse transcribed. Deep immunoSEQ sequencing covered naive, central memory and regulatory T cell samples. Clones were read by immunoSEQ multiplex PCR, and TCRdb kept only the in-frame ones, dropping some. The sample has about 370,000 clones, over 8.5% seen once. CDR1 SEHNR and CDR2 FQNEAQ come from the germline V gene (reference sequence). V was clipped by 3 bases and J by 3 bases; unmatched bases: 6. This CDR3 is 15 amino acids long. This TCR was sampled from a man younger than 45 with type 1 diabetes. This chain links TRBV7-9 with TRBJ2-7; 9 bases map to TRBD2. Sequences were obtained from central memory CD4+ T cells from blood. This chain's CDR3 is CASSFLAGNSYEQYF. The CDR3 nucleotides are TGTGCCAGCAGCTTCCTAGCGGGGAACAGCTACGAGCAGTACTTC.